Presented here are 12 T cell receptor beta chains from one specimen sequenced in a study of beta chain features in type 1 diabetes. No antigen has been assigned to these receptors. Expressed TCRB transcripts were sequenced, since all the RNA that had been isolated was reverse transcribed. Generated by immunoSEQ multiplex PCR, the TCRdb table keeps only in-frame clones and is missing some. Among about 660,000 clones listed, over 13% were seen once. Study-wide points: Moderate but significant shortening of TCRB CDR3s was recorded in all four CD4+ subsets from Type 1 diabetes patients.

Sequenced material: naive CD4+ T cells from blood. Source of these receptors: a man between 18 and 35 years old with type 1 diabetes.

The chain joins TRBV2 to TRBJ2-3; possibly TRBD1 for D (5 bases). Trimming stripped 4 bases from V and 2 bases from J, with 10 bases between. There are 14 residues in the CDR3. Germline-derived CDR1 and CDR2 are SNHLY and FYNNEI. The CDR3: CASSGIGATDTQYF. CDR3 bases: TGTGCCAGCAGTGGGATAGGGGCCACAGATACGCAGTATTTT. The entire variable domain, with the rest obtained from reference TRBV2 and TRBJ2-3, is as follows: EPEVTQTPSHQVTQMGQEVILRCVPISNHLYFYWYRQILGQKVEFLVSFYNNEISEKSEIFDDQFSVERPDGSNFTLKIRSTKLEDSAMYFCASSGIGATDTQYFGPGTRLTVL.

This clone was seen more than once but under ten times. The rearrangement links TRBV25-1 to TRBJ1-2, with unresolved D. The CDR3 extends over 13 amino acids. CDR1 is MGHDK, CDR2 SYGVNS, per germline. V lost 8 bases to trimming and J lost 2 bases, with 12 bases between them. The CDR3 nucleotides are TGTGCCAGCGTGGGGTGGGCCAACTATGGCTACACCTTC. Translation: CASVGWANYGYTF.

The gene calls are TRBV7-4 and TRBJ2-7; D uncertain. Germline-derived CDR1 and CDR2 are SGHVT and SQSDAQ. The CDR3 length is 12 residues. The ends were cut back, 8 bases at V and 4 bases at J, with 12 bases in the middle. This CDR3 reads CASPPNRYEQYF. The CDR3 nucleotides are TGTGCCAGCCCTCCGAACCGGTACGAGCAGTACTTC.

There are a few counts of this clone. The CDR3 DNA reads as TGTGCCAGCAGTGTTAATGAAAAACTGTTTTTT. This sequence encodes CASSVNEKLFF. The J gene is TRBJ1-4, the V gene TRBV25-1; the D is unclear. In germline, CDR1 is MGHDK, CDR2 SYGVNS. The CDR3 loop spans 11 amino acids. V was clipped by 4 bases and J by 4 bases, with 1 base between them. The whole variable domain, remainder taken from reference TRBV25-1 and TRBJ1-4, is EADIYQTPRYLVIGTGKKITLECSQTMGHDKMYWYQQDPGMELHLIHYSYGVNSTEKGDLSSESTVSRIRTEHFPLTLESARPSHTSQYLCASSVNEKLFFGSGTQLSVL.

The table lists this clone with a count of one. The rearrangement joins TRBV19 to TRBJ1-2; D is uncertain. The germline CDR1 and CDR2 sequences are LNHDA and SQIVND (reference sequence). V shed 2 bases and J shed 6 bases, with 19 bases lying between them. The CDR3 consists of 16 residues. The CDR3 DNA reads TGTGCCAGTAGTATAACGGTGCGGAGGGCGGTTGATGGCTACACCTTC. Translating it yields CASSITVRRAVDGYTF.

This clone was detected only a few times. J is TRBJ1-6 and V is TRBV13; D is unresolved. With 5 bases removed from V and 6 bases from J, the gap between germline ends came to 20 bases. The germline V gene encodes CDR1 PRHDT and CDR2 FYEKMQ (reference sequence). The CDR3 length is 17 residues. CDR3 sequence reads: CASSVLAPGRRNSPLHF. In DNA form, the CDR3 reads TGTGCCAGCAGCGTGCTTGCTCCGGGAAGACGTAATTCACCCCTCCACTTT.

A few counts support this clone. The V and J genes are TRBV11-2 and TRBJ2-1, with unresolved D. The CDR3 runs to 14 residues. Germline CDR1 SGHAT, CDR2 FQNNGV. V lost 1 base, J lost 4 bases, and 8 bases lay in between. CDR3 DNA: TGTGCCAGCAGCTTAGTAGTCCAGTACAATGAGCAGTTCTTC. Protein product: CASSLVVQYNEQFF.

V is TRBV5-6 and J is TRBJ2-7; TRBD2 matches 7 bases. Germline V gives CDR1 SGHDT, CDR2 YYEEEE. With V trimmed by 0 bases and J by 6 bases, 12 bases remained unmatched. CDR3 length: 16 residues. The CDR3 bases are TGTGCCAGCAGCTTGGGTCTGCTAGCGGCCCTGGGCGAGCAGTACTTC. This sequence encodes CASSLGLLAALGEQYF.

This clone appeared a few times. This chain joins TRBV10-3 and TRBJ2-1; 13 bases match TRBD2. The V gene's germline CDR1 is ENHRY and CDR2 SYGVKD. Trimming at V came to 7 bases and at J to 7 bases, leaving 4 bases not matched to a gene. The CDR3 totals 14 residues. Written as DNA, the CDR3 is TGTGCCATCAAGACTAGCGGGAGGATTAATGAGCAGTTCTTC. This gives the protein CAIKTSGRINEQFF.

This clone has only a few counts. For the CDR3, the DNA is TGTGCCAGCAGCTCCAGGGGGTATGGCTACACCTTC. The encoded protein is CASSSRGYGYTF. This rearrangement joins TRBV13 to TRBJ1-2; 7 nucleotides align to TRBD1. CDR1 and CDR2 from the germline V gene are PRHDT and FYEKMQ (reference sequence). Trimming at V came to 4 bases and at J to 5 bases, leaving 1 base not matched to a gene. This CDR3 contains 12 residues. The full variable domain, completed using reference TRBV13 and TRBJ1-2, is AAGVIQSPRHLIKEKRETATLKCYPIPRHDTVYWYQQGPGQDPQFLISFYEKMQSDKGSIPDRFSAQQFSDYHSELNMSSLELGDSALYFCASSSRGYGYTFGSGTRLTVV.

This chain joins TRBV6-5 and TRBJ1-6; D is ambiguous. CDR1 is MNHEY and CDR2 is SVGAGI in the germline V gene. With 6 bases removed from V and 3 bases from J, the gap between germline ends came to 3 bases. The CDR3 has 12 amino acids. For the CDR3, the DNA is TGTGCCAGCAGAGTCTATAATTCACCCCTCCACTTT. Its protein product is CASRVYNSPLHF.

The V gene is TRBV20-1, the J gene TRBJ2-1; maybe TRBD2 (5 bases). CDR3 length: 11 residues. Germline V gene lookup returns CDR1 DFQATT and CDR2 SNEGSKA (reference sequence). V lost 3 bases, J lost 9 bases, and 9 bases lay in between. CDR3 bases: TGCAGTGCTAGGAACCGGGGTGAGCAGTTCTTC. This codes for CSARNRGEQFF.